A single sample is the source of the 24 T cell receptor beta chains below, sequenced in a study of neurological immune-mediated disorders. TCRdb fed the 5' RACE reads into MiXCR, producing one record per CDR3 protein. The sample consists of under 85,000 distinct CDR3 sequences, 13% to 15% of them appearing once. The material sequenced was PBMCs. The receptors were sampled from a woman between 50 and 59 years old in good health.

This clonotype was detected many times. The rearrangement joins TRBV5-1 to TRBJ2-5, with unresolved D. The germline CDR1 and CDR2 sequences are SGHRS and YFSETQ. The CDR3 is made up of 12 amino acids. The V end was cut by 9 bases, the J end by 3 bases, with 12 bases between. The CDR3: CATHDGEETQYF. CDR3 coding DNA: TGCGCCACCCACGATGGAGAAGAGACCCAGTACTTC.

V and J are TRBV5-1 and TRBJ1-2, with 9 positions matching TRBD1. Germline V lookup: CDR1 SGHRS, CDR2 YFSETQ. Germline trimming cut 4 bases from V and 4 bases from J; bases unmatched to any gene: 8. The CDR3 length is 15 residues. Written as DNA, the CDR3 is TGCGCCAGCAGCCAAAGGACAGGGGCCTCCTATGGCTACACCTTC. Residues: CASSQRTGASYGYTF.

There are many counts of this clonotype. This rearrangement joins TRBV28 to TRBJ2-1; D is unresolved. The CDR3 consists of 16 residues. Per the germline V gene, CDR1 is MDHEN and CDR2 is SYDVKM. The germline V and J ends were trimmed by 7 bases and 0 bases, with 16 bases remaining between them. DNA for the CDR3: TGTGCCAGCACCCCCGGCGGTCCGAGCTCCTACAATGAGCAGTTCTTC. Its protein product is CASTPGGPSSYNEQFF. The full variable domain, rest sourced from reference TRBV28 and TRBJ2-1, is DVKVTQSSRYLVKRTGEKVFLECVQDMDHENMFWYRQDPGLGLRLIYFSYDVKMKEKGDIPEGYSVSREKKERFSLILESASTNQTSMYLCASTPGGPSSYNEQFFGPGTRLTVL.

Ten or more counts support this clonotype. The chain has TRBV20-1 and TRBJ2-7, with D unresolved. This CDR3 spans 12 amino acids. In germline, CDR1 is DFQATT, CDR2 SNEGSKA (reference sequence). V lost 0 bases and J lost 4, with 7 bases in between. CDR3 coding DNA: TGCAGTGCTAGAGATCGAGGATACGAGCAGTACTTC. The encoded protein is CSARDRGYEQYF.

This clonotype was recorded at least ten times. This chain connects TRBV28 to TRBJ2-7; D not certain. The CDR3 consists of 13 residues. Germline loops: CDR1 MDHEN, CDR2 SYDVKM. Trimming pared 5 bases from V and 0 bases from J, leaving 8 bases between. The CDR3 protein is CASSLRSSYEQYF. CDR3 DNA: TGTGCCAGCAGTCTGAGGAGCTCCTACGAGCAGTACTTC.

This rearrangement joins TRBV7-9 to TRBJ2-7; the match to TRBD1 covers 11 bases. Trimming took 5 bases from V and 1 from J; bases not matched to a gene: 10. The germline V gene encodes CDR1 SEHNR and CDR2 FQNEAQ (reference sequence). This CDR3 spans 17 amino acids. The CDR3 DNA follows: TGTGCCAGCAGCACGGGGACAGGGGGTTTTAAATCCTACGAGCAGTACGTC. This sequence encodes CASSTGTGGFKSYEQYV.

This clonotype was seen many times. This sequence joins TRBV9 and TRBJ2-2; 7 nucleotides align to TRBD2. The CDR3 is 16 amino acids. V gave up 1 base and J gave up 3 bases; unmatched junction bases: 6. Per germline, CDR1 SGDLS and CDR2 YYNGEE. Here the CDR3 reads CASSVKASGYTGELFF. DNA for the CDR3: TGTGCCAGCAGCGTAAAGGCTAGCGGTTACACCGGGGAGCTGTTTTTT.

This clonotype was seen many times. This chain uses TRBV5-1 with TRBJ2-3; D call uncertain. The CDR3 has 14 amino acids. Germline V CDR1 and CDR2: SGHRS, YFSETQ. The V gene lost 1 base and the J gene lost 1 base, with 7 bases spanning the gap. This CDR3 is CASSLKGGTDTQYF. As DNA, the CDR3 is TGCGCCAGCAGCTTGAAGGGTGGCACAGATACGCAGTATTTT.

This clonotype was seen at least ten times. V usage is TRBV7-2 and J usage is TRBJ2-1, with TRBD2 matching over 12 bases. CDR3 length: 14 residues. V lost 5 bases, J lost 12 bases, and 8 bases stayed unmatched. Germline CDR1 SGHTA, CDR2 FQGNSA. The CDR3 nucleotides are TGTGCCAGCAGCCCAGAGACTAGCGGGAGAGGGCAGTTCTTC. It yields the protein CASSPETSGRGQFF.

At least ten counts were recorded for this clonotype. The chain joins TRBV20-1 to TRBJ1-2; TRBD1 matches 12 bases. Per germline, CDR1 DFQATT and CDR2 SNEGSKA (reference sequence). The CDR3 length is 14 residues. V dropped 5 bases and J dropped 3; count of bases not matched to a gene: 4. In DNA form, the CDR3 reads TGCAGTGCTGGGGACAGGGGGCAATACTATGGCTACACCTTC. Its translation is CSAGDRGQYYGYTF.

This clonotype was counted at least ten times. The genes are TRBV6-4 and TRBJ2-3, with 8 bases identical to TRBD2. The CDR3 has 17 amino acids. Germline V gene sequence: CDR1 MRHNA, CDR2 SNTAGT. V lost 2 bases to trimming and J lost 10 bases; unmatched junction nucleotides: 17. CDR3 bases: TGTGCCAGCAGTGACCAATCAACTAGCGGACAAATTCCGCCGCAGTATTTT. Residues: CASSDQSTSGQIPPQYF.

This clonotype was counted ten times or more. The chain combines TRBV20-1 with TRBJ2-7, with 9 nucleotides matching TRBD2. Germline lookup yields CDR1 DFQATT and CDR2 SNEGSKA (reference sequence). With 5 bases clipped from V and 7 bases from J, the junction kept 12 bases outside the gene matches. The CDR3 sequence is 14 residues long. For the CDR3, the DNA is TGCAGTGCTTCTTTGGCGGGAGGGCCGAGTGAGCAGTACTTC. It codes for CSASLAGGPSEQYF.

This clonotype has a count of ten or more. The chain couples TRBV29-1 to TRBJ1-4; D unresolved. V dropped 1 base and J dropped 3 bases, with 9 bases sitting between them. The CDR3 is made up of 14 amino acids. Germline CDR1 and CDR2: SQVTM and ANQGSEA. CDR3 in amino acids: CSVEGSSPNEKLFF. CDR3 in DNA: TGCAGCGTTGAAGGATCCAGCCCTAATGAAAAACTGTTTTTT.

This clonotype was seen ten or more times. This chain joins TRBV2 and TRBJ2-3; 13 bases agree with TRBD2. The trim removed 6 bases at V and 0 bases at J, leaving 9 bases unmatched. In germline, CDR1 is SNHLY, CDR2 FYNNEI. The CDR3 sequence is 18 residues long. Written as DNA, the CDR3 is TGTGCCAGCAGGAGACTAGCGGGGGGACCTCCTAGCACAGATACGCAGTATTTT. Its translation: CASRRLAGGPPSTDTQYF.

This clonotype was detected many times. The rearrangement links TRBV19 to TRBJ2-1; TRBD2 might be the D (5 bases). Germline V gene data show CDR1 as LNHDA and CDR2 as SQIVND (reference sequence). This CDR3 contains 12 residues. Trimming took off 6 bases at V and 12 bases at J, with 15 bases between the two ends. The CDR3 DNA sequence: TGTGCCAGTAGCAAAGGGCCCGAGGGGCAGTTCTTC. Its protein is CASSKGPEGQFF.

This chain links TRBV15 with TRBJ2-7; D call uncertain. This CDR3 is built from 15 residues. CDR1 and CDR2 (germline): LNHNV, YYDKDF (reference sequence). Trimming removed 0 bases from V and 3 bases from J, with 12 bases in between. The CDR3 spells CATSRDRAANYEQYF. CDR3 sequence (DNA): TGTGCCACCAGCAGAGACCGGGCCGCAAACTACGAGCAGTACTTC.

This clonotype was seen a few times. J is TRBJ2-1 and V is TRBV6-5, with 11 bases identical to TRBD2. J was trimmed by 3 bases and V by 6 bases; bases with no gene match: 4. Germline CDR1 MNHEY, CDR2 SVGAGI. This CDR3 region has 15 residues. The CDR3 DNA reads TGTGCCAGCAGACCGACTAGCGGGATCTACAATGAGCAGTTCTTC. Translating it yields CASRPTSGIYNEQFF.

This clonotype was recorded at least ten times. The V call is TRBV28, the J call TRBJ2-7, with D possibly matching TRBD2 (5 bases). V was trimmed by 4 bases and J by 3 bases, leaving 16 bases between them. Germline-derived CDR1 and CDR2 are MDHEN and SYDVKM. The CDR3 contains 15 residues. The CDR3 loop reads CASSSPREPDYEQYF. Here the CDR3 DNA reads TGTGCCAGCAGTTCCCCAAGGGAGCCCGACTACGAGCAGTACTTC.

In its sample, this clonotype was seen many times. This chain connects TRBV7-9 to TRBJ2-1, with TRBD2 matching over 11 bases. Germline V CDR1 and CDR2: SEHNR, FQNEAQ (reference sequence). Trimming at V came to 1 base and at J to 7 bases, leaving 3 bases not matched to a gene. This CDR3 region has 15 residues. This chain's CDR3 is CASSLEWTSGNEQFF. The CDR3 nucleotides read TGTGCCAGCAGCTTAGAGTGGACTAGCGGGAATGAGCAGTTCTTC. Full variable domain (rest looked up from reference TRBV7-9 and TRBJ2-1): DTGVSQNPRHKITKRGQNVTFRCDPISEHNRLYWYRQTLGQGPEFLTYFQNEAQLEKSRLLSDRFSAERPKGSFSTLEIQRTEQGDSAMYLCASSLEWTSGNEQFFGPGTRLTVL.

This clonotype showed up many times. The chain carries TRBV12-3 or TRBV12-4 and TRBJ2-1, with TRBD1 matching over 7 bases. The CDR3 loop spans 11 amino acids. V lost 1 base to trimming and J lost 15 bases; unmatched junction nucleotides: 3. The CDR3 nucleotides are TGTGCCAGCAGTTTAGGGACAGGAGGGTTCTTC. Its translation is CASSLGTGGFF.

This clonotype was recorded at least ten times. The chain links TRBV7-2 to TRBJ2-7, with 7 nucleotides matching TRBD1. The CDR3 consists of 14 residues. V was clipped by 1 base and J by 2 bases; unmatched bases: 2. Germline V gene data show CDR1 as SGHTA and CDR2 as FQGNSA. CDR3 sequence reads: CASSLEQGPYEQYF. The CDR3 bases are TGTGCCAGCAGCTTAGAACAGGGGCCCTACGAGCAGTACTTC.

This clonotype was seen at least ten times. This rearrangement joins TRBV6-2 or TRBV6-3 to TRBJ2-1; D not resolved. V lost 7 bases, J lost 9 bases, and 13 bases lay in between. CDR1 MNHEY and CDR2 SVGEGT come from the germline V gene. The CDR3 consists of 12 residues. The CDR3 DNA reads TGTGCCAGCACCAGTACTCGTGCTGAGCAGTTCTTC. It codes for CASTSTRAEQFF.

This clonotype was picked up a small number of times. The chain links TRBV27 to TRBJ2-3; possible D gene TRBD2, 5 bases. Germline V gene sequence: CDR1 MNHEY, CDR2 SMNVEV (reference sequence). The V end was cut by 8 bases, the J end by 0 bases, with 15 bases between. There are 15 residues in the CDR3. The CDR3 sequence: CASGQVGGSTDTQYF. CDR3 DNA: TGTGCCAGCGGCCAGGTTGGCGGGAGCACAGATACGCAGTATTTT.

In its sample, this clonotype was seen many times. For the CDR3, the DNA is TGTGCCAGCAGCCACGTTGGCGGGAGCACCTACGAGCAGTACTTC. Translation: CASSHVGGSTYEQYF. V gene TRBV11-3 combines with J gene TRBJ2-7; TRBD2 matches at 7 bases. Germline V gene lookup returns CDR1 SGHNT and CDR2 YENEEA. The length of the CDR3 is 15 residues. With 5 bases clipped from V and 2 bases from J, the junction kept 9 bases outside the gene matches.